One sample yielded the 29 T cell receptor beta chains listed below, sequenced in a study of graft-versus-host responses after intestinal transplantation. TCRdb's copy holds only in-frame clones and misses some; the assay was immunoSEQ multiplex PCR. The sample consists of about 25,000 clones, around 94% of them appearing once. The sequenced sample was PBMCs, obtained approximately 32 days after intestinal transplant. Source of these receptors: a human patient who received an intestinal transplant, so some T cells may come from the graft donor.

The rearrangement uses TRBV28 and TRBJ1-2, with 8 nucleotides matching TRBD1. CDR1 and CDR2 (germline): MDHEN, SYDVKM. The length of the CDR3 is 13 residues. V was pared by 6 bases and J by 4 bases, with 4 bases of the junction left unmatched. The CDR3 DNA reads TGTGCCAGCAGAAGCACAGGGGGCTATGGCTACACCTTC. It specifies CASRSTGGYGYTF.

DNA of the CDR3: TGTGCCAGCAGCTTAGCGTCGGTAGCGGGAGGCGAGCAGTACTTC. It yields the protein CASSLASVAGGEQYF. The chain recombines TRBV7-6 with TRBJ2-7, with 10 bases matching TRBD2. Germline V gene lookup returns CDR1 SGHVS and CDR2 FNYEAQ. Trimming removed 0 bases from V and 6 bases from J; junction bases left unmatched: 5. CDR3 length: 15 amino acids.

This clone was picked up one time. The genes are TRBV7-2 and TRBJ1-3; D remains ambiguous. Germline V gene sequence: CDR1 SGHTA, CDR2 FQGNSA. Between the trimmed V and J ends, which lost 6 bases and 4 bases, there was a span of 7 bases. The CDR3 covers 12 residues. The CDR3 sequence is CASRGWGNTIYF. The CDR3 DNA is TGTGCCAGCAGAGGGTGGGGAAACACCATATATTTT.

The V and J genes are TRBV6-5 and TRBJ2-3; no definite D call. Per germline, CDR1 MNHEY and CDR2 SVGAGI. This CDR3 is 14 amino acids long. Trimming shortened V by 5 bases and J by 0 bases, and 9 bases separated the two germline ends. CDR3 region: CASSPLSSTDTQYF. Written as DNA, the CDR3 is TGTGCCAGCAGTCCTCTTTCTAGCACAGATACGCAGTATTTT.

This clone was observed once. The chain carries TRBV6-5 and TRBJ1-6, with TRBD1 matching over 8 bases. V dropped 6 bases and J dropped 9; count of bases not matched to a gene: 10. In germline, CDR1 is MNHEY, CDR2 SVGAGI. This CDR3 contains 15 residues. The CDR3 DNA sequence: TGTGCCAGCAGCCGCGGGACAGGTGGTAGTTCACCCCTCCACTTT. This encodes CASSRGTGGSSPLHF.

The chain links TRBV5-4 to TRBJ2-3; 10 positions match TRBD1. The germline gives CDR1 SGHNT, CDR2 YYREEE (reference sequence). The CDR3 totals 17 residues. V shed 3 bases, J shed 2 bases, and the junction held 9 bases outside the gene matches. The CDR3 nucleotides are TGTGCCAGCAGCTCTACCGGGACAGGGGACCTCACAGATACGCAGTATTTT. It specifies CASSSTGTGDLTDTQYF.

Only one count was recorded for this clone. The chain carries TRBV5-1 and TRBJ2-5, with TRBD2 as a possible D gene (5 bases). The CDR3 runs to 14 residues. The germline CDR1 and CDR2 sequences are SGHRS and YFSETQ. Trimming took off 4 bases at V and 3 bases at J, with 13 bases between the two ends. The CDR3 here is CASSVTGIEETQYF. CDR3 coding DNA: TGCGCCAGCAGCGTAACCGGGATCGAAGAGACCCAGTACTTC.

This sequence joins TRBV14 and TRBJ2-7, with D possibly matching TRBD1 (5 bases). This CDR3 contains 13 residues. The V and J ends lost 4 bases and 7 bases respectively, with 14 bases between them. Germline CDR1 SGHDN, CDR2 FVKESK. The DNA for the CDR3 is TGTGCCAGCAGCCCAGGGTTGAGGCGAGAGCAGTACTTC. Translation gives CASSPGLRREQYF.

This chain uses TRBV11-2 with TRBJ1-2; D gene ambiguous. The V and J ends lost 1 base and 6 bases respectively, with 15 bases between them. The CDR3 loop spans 15 amino acids. In germline, CDR1 is SGHAT, CDR2 FQNNGV. The CDR3 spells CASSLVRGGRNGYTF. The CDR3, as DNA: TGTGCCAGCAGCTTAGTTAGAGGAGGGAGGAATGGCTACACCTTC. Full variable domain (missing parts from reference TRBV11-2 and TRBJ1-2): EAGVAQSPRYKIIEKRQSVAFWCNPISGHATLYWYQQILGQGPKLLIQFQNNGVVDDSQLPKDRFSAERLKGVDSTLKIQPAKLEDSAVYLCASSLVRGGRNGYTFGSGTRLTVV.

The chain is built from TRBV28 and TRBJ2-7; 10 nucleotides line up with TRBD1. The junction had 5 bases not matched to a gene; V was cut back by 3 bases and J by 0 bases. The length of the CDR3 is 16 residues. CDR1 is MDHEN and CDR2 is SYDVKM in the germline V gene. The CDR3 is CASSFVRTGGSYEQYF. The DNA of the CDR3 is TGTGCCAGCAGTTTTGTCAGGACAGGGGGCTCCTACGAGCAGTACTTC.

The chain links TRBV4-2 to TRBJ1-5; D gene uncertain. V was pared by 1 base and J by 5 bases, with 6 bases between. The length of the CDR3 is 13 residues. Per germline, CDR1 LGHNA and CDR2 YNFKEQ. The CDR3 protein is CASSQAVDQPQHF. CDR3 DNA sequence: TGTGCCAGCAGCCAAGCTGTTGATCAGCCCCAGCATTTT.

CDR3 sequence reads: CASSRTGTGTYEQYF. In DNA, the CDR3 is TGTGCCAGCAGTCGAACCGGGACTGGTACCTACGAGCAGTACTTC. V and J are TRBV5-5 and TRBJ2-7, with D possibly TRBD2 on 6 matching bases. Germline loops: CDR1 SGHKS, CDR2 YYEKEE (reference sequence). The CDR3 length is 15 residues. With 5 bases removed from V and 2 bases from J, the gap between germline ends came to 17 bases.

The chain recombines TRBV6-5 with TRBJ2-1, with a possible D match to TRBD1 (5 bases). Trimming removed 2 bases from V and 1 base from J, with 9 bases in between. CDR1 MNHEY and CDR2 SVGAGI come from the germline V gene. The length of the CDR3 is 15 residues. The DNA for the CDR3 is TGTGCCAGCAGTTACGGCAGGGCGTCCTACAATGAGCAGTTCTTC. It encodes CASSYGRASYNEQFF.

This clone has only one observation. The chain uses TRBV30 and TRBJ2-1; 10 nucleotides match TRBD2. Germline CDR1 is GTSNPN and CDR2 is SVGIG (reference sequence). This CDR3 has 18 residues. The ends lost 0 bases at V and 8 bases at J; junction bases unmatched: 16. The CDR3 loop is CAWSVRLAGVLVWDEQFF. The CDR3 DNA follows: TGTGCCTGGAGTGTTCGGCTAGCGGGAGTCTTGGTTTGGGATGAGCAGTTCTTC.

Here the CDR3 DNA reads TGTGCCAGCAGCCCGAGTAGCTCCTACAATGAGCAGTTCTTC. Protein product: CASSPSSSYNEQFF. The V call is TRBV7-7, the J call TRBJ2-1; no firm D call. CDR1 and CDR2 from the germline V gene are SSHAT and FNYEAQ (reference sequence). V was pared by 5 bases and J by 0 bases, with 8 bases between. CDR3 length: 14 residues.

The chain employs TRBV5-1 and TRBJ2-7, with 7 bases lining up with TRBD2. Germline lookup yields CDR1 SGHRS and CDR2 YFSETQ. Unmatched junction bases numbered 9, after V lost 3 bases and J lost 0 bases. The CDR3 consists of 16 residues. The CDR3 is CASSSSERGSSYEQYF. The DNA of the CDR3 is TGCGCCAGCAGCTCTTCGGAGCGGGGATCCTCCTACGAGCAGTACTTC.

This chain joins TRBV2 and TRBJ2-1, with 9 bases fitting TRBD2. V lost 8 bases, J lost 0 bases, and 14 bases stayed unmatched. Germline CDR1 reads SNHLY; CDR2 reads FYNNEI. This CDR3 is built from 18 residues. The CDR3 DNA sequence: TGTGCCAGCGGGGAAAAGCGGGAGGTTGCCACCTCCTACAATGAGCAGTTCTTC. This sequence encodes CASGEKREVATSYNEQFF.

The chain combines TRBV18 with TRBJ2-1; D remains ambiguous. The CDR3 sequence is 13 residues long. Trimming left V 4 bases short and J 5 bases short, with 9 bases between. Per germline, CDR1 KGHSH and CDR2 LQKENI. This CDR3 reads CASSRGPDNEQFF. CDR3 nucleotides: TGTGCCAGCTCACGCGGTCCCGACAATGAGCAGTTCTTC.

The rearrangement uses TRBV7-2 and TRBJ2-5, with D tentatively TRBD2 (5 bases). Germline CDR1 and CDR2: SGHTA and FQGNSA. The CDR3 has 15 residues. The V end lost 5 bases, the J end lost 5 bases, and 18 bases lay between the germline ends. The CDR3 DNA sequence: TGTGCCAGCAGCCCGGGAAGGGAGAGAGGCGAGACCCAGTACTTC. Amino acid sequence: CASSPGRERGETQYF.

This rearrangement joins TRBV6-5 to TRBJ1-1; 8 nucleotides line up with TRBD1. V was pared by 6 bases and J by 1 base, with 4 bases of the junction left unmatched. The CDR3 runs to 14 residues. CDR1 is MNHEY, CDR2 SVGAGI, per germline. CDR3 amino acids: CASSRTGPNTEAFF. The CDR3 DNA reads as TGTGCCAGCAGCCGGACAGGGCCGAACACTGAAGCTTTCTTT.

The sample holds a few counts of this clone. V usage is TRBV2 and J usage is TRBJ2-5, with a tentative D call TRBD2 (5 bases). V was cut by 4 bases and J by 9 bases, with 18 bases left in between. The CDR3 is made up of 14 amino acids. Looked up from germline, CDR1 is SNHLY and CDR2 is FYNNEI. As DNA, the CDR3 is TGTGCCAGCAGTGGACTACAACCAGGTCGGGCCCAGTACTTC. It yields the protein CASSGLQPGRAQYF.

The chain recombines TRBV6-5 with TRBJ1-3; D remains unclear. V lost 2 bases, J lost 4 bases, and 9 bases lay in between. The CDR3 runs 14 residues. Germline-derived CDR1 and CDR2 are MNHEY and SVGAGI. In nucleotides, the CDR3 is TGTGCCAGCAGTTACCAATCAGACGGAAACACCATATATTTT. It specifies CASSYQSDGNTIYF.

V gene TRBV7-2 combines with J gene TRBJ1-1; D is perhaps TRBD1 (6 bases). Germline-derived CDR1 and CDR2 are SGHTA and FQGNSA. The CDR3 is 16 residues long. The ends were cut back, 0 bases at V and 1 base at J, with 12 bases in the middle. The chain's CDR3 is CASSLATGSGNTEAFF. As DNA, the CDR3 is TGTGCCAGCAGCTTAGCTACAGGGTCGGGGAACACTGAAGCTTTCTTT.

The chain employs TRBV11-3 and TRBJ2-1; 7 bases agree with TRBD2. CDR1 and CDR2 from the germline V gene are SGHNT and YENEEA. Germline trimming cut 5 bases from V and 2 bases from J; bases unmatched to any gene: 3. This CDR3 spans 14 amino acids. The DNA for the CDR3 is TGTGCCAGCAGCCCCGGACTAGCCTACAATGAGCAGTTCTTC. Its translation is CASSPGLAYNEQFF.

The rearrangement joins TRBV6-1 to TRBJ2-3, with no clear D. Trimming stripped 0 bases from V and 0 bases from J, with 10 bases between. The length of the CDR3 is 16 residues. The germline V gene encodes CDR1 MNHNS and CDR2 SASEGT. CDR3 sequence reads: CASSEAEVTSTDTQYF. CDR3 sequence (DNA): TGTGCCAGCAGTGAAGCTGAGGTTACTAGCACAGATACGCAGTATTTT.

This chain joins TRBV19 and TRBJ2-2; D remains ambiguous. V shed 8 bases and J shed 7 bases, with 11 bases lying between them. Germline CDR1 LNHDA, CDR2 SQIVND (reference sequence). The CDR3 runs to 12 residues. The CDR3 loop is CASSDWDGELFF. The CDR3 nucleotides are TGTGCCAGTTCGGATTGGGACGGGGAGCTGTTTTTT.

In its sample, this clone was seen once. The chain combines TRBV7-2 with TRBJ1-2, with D uncertain. Germline CDR1 SGHTA, CDR2 FQGNSA. V lost 1 base to trimming and J lost 2 bases, with 8 bases between them. This CDR3 has 14 residues. CDR3 loop: CASSLGQPNYGYTF. The CDR3 DNA is TGTGCCAGCAGCTTAGGGCAGCCCAACTATGGCTACACCTTC.

Details on this clone: Other DNA sequences from this sample encode an identical CDR3 as well. The chain couples TRBV19 to TRBJ2-7; 9 nucleotides line up with TRBD2. This CDR3 has 15 amino acids. The germline V gene encodes CDR1 LNHDA and CDR2 SQIVND (reference sequence). V lost 3 bases, J lost 7 bases, and 10 bases stayed unmatched. The CDR3 DNA sequence: TGTGCCAGTAGTATCACAGGAGCGGGAGGAGGGGAGCAGTACTTC. Protein product: CASSITGAGGGEQYF.

V is TRBV2 and J is TRBJ2-5; D may correspond to TRBD1 or TRBD2 (6 bases each). The CDR3 extends over 13 amino acids. With 7 bases removed from V and 1 base from J, the gap between germline ends came to 10 bases. Germline CDR1 is SNHLY and CDR2 is FYNNEI. CDR3 protein: CASTRGPQETQYF. CDR3 sequence (DNA): TGTGCCAGCACTCGGGGGCCCCAAGAGACCCAGTACTTC.